This T cell receptor beta chain was documented in a study of T-cell memory formation after mild COVID-19. CDR3 size: 17 residues. Germline V gene sequence: CDR1 LNHNV, CDR2 YYDKDF (reference sequence). V lost 2 bases, J lost 0 bases, and 14 bases lay in between. TCRdb fed the 5' RACE reads into MiXCR, producing one record per CDR3 protein. The top ten hold 7.5% to 9.5% of the sample, which has 550,000 to 600,000 distinct CDR3 sequences, roughly 20% seen once. This rearrangement joins TRBV15 to TRBJ2-1; tentatively, D is TRBD2 (5 bases). The TCR originated in an adult woman who had mild COVID-19 (a few samples of this study predate the infection). Cell type and time point are not known. Sequencing used PBMCs or a T cell subset sorted from them (not recorded which). In nucleotides, the CDR3 is TGTGCCACCAGCAGATCAACGGGGAGAAGCTCCTACAATGAGCAGTTCTTC. It yields the protein CATSRSTGRSSYNEQFF. The whole variable domain, filled in from reference TRBV15 and TRBJ2-1, reads DAMVIQNPRYQVTQFGKPVTLSCSQTLNHNVMYWYQQKSSQAPKLLFHYYDKDFNNEADTPDNFQSRRPNTSFCFLDIRSPGLGDTAMYLCATSRSTGRSSYNEQFFGPGTRLTVL.